The clone carrying this TCR beta chain came up many times. The sample belongs to a study of immune characterization of retroperitoneal liposarcoma. TCRdb reprocessed the PCR reads with MiXCR, giving one entry per CDR3 protein. The data show fewer than 7,500 distinct CDR3 sequences, with approximately 30% seen just once and 35% to 50% held by the top ten. The CDR3 has 15 residues. Germline values: CDR1 SGHRS, CDR2 YFSETQ. V lost 0 bases to trimming and J lost 7 bases; unmatched junction nucleotides: 7. The sample was blood. The receptor was isolated from a male donor with retroperitoneal liposarcoma. The chain carries TRBV5-1 and TRBJ1-2, with 9 bases matching TRBD1. The CDR3 loop reads CASSLASDRGSGYTF. Written as DNA, the CDR3 is TGCGCCAGCAGCTTGGCCTCGGACAGGGGATCTGGCTACACCTTC.